This TCR beta chain is drawn from a study of blood T cell repertoires in COVID-19. For the study at large: Donors in the United States, Italy and Spain gave samples during acute or convalescent COVID-19. From T cells, B-cell-depleted T cells, or PBMCs came the material, which was cDNA or gDNA.

Methods used by the authors: Reference gene primer amplification in the assay estimated nucleated cell counts. Generated by immunoSEQ multiplex PCR, the TCRdb table keeps only in-frame clones and is missing some. V, J and clone size derive from that table, while D and trimming were established from the DNA sequence. The sample yields a few hundred thousand clones, 75% to 90% seen once. Germline CDR1 is LNHDA and CDR2 is SQIVND (reference sequence). V lost 7 bases, J lost 6 bases, and 15 bases lay in between. The CDR3 covers 14 residues. In this sample, this clone turned up once. V usage is TRBV19 and J usage is TRBJ2-2; maybe TRBD1 (5 bases). The clonotype originates from a woman aged 55 to 70 with acute or convalescent COVID-19. The sequencing input was peripheral blood. Here the CDR3 DNA reads TGTGCCAGTAAGGGCAGGGAACTTTCCGGGGAGCTGTTTTTT. Its translation: CASKGRELSGELFF.